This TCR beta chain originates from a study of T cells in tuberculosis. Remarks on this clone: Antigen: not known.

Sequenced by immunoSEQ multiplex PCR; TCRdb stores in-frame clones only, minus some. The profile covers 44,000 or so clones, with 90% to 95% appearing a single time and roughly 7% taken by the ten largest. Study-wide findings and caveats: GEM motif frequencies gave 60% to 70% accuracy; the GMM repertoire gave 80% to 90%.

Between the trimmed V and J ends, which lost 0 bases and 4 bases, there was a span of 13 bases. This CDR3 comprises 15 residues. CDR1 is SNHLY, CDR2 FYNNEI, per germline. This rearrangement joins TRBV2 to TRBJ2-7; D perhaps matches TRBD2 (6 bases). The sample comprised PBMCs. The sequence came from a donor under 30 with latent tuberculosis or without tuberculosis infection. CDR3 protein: CASSEAPEGRYEQYF. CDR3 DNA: TGTGCCAGCAGTGAAGCTCCTGAAGGGAGGTACGAGCAGTACTTC.